The clone carrying this T cell receptor beta chain was detected only a few times. PCR used 60 Vbeta primers and 13 Jbeta primers. Using immunoSEQ multiplex PCR, the repertoire was profiled, and TCRdb retains in-frame clones only, with some absent. Here the sample spans roughly 200,000 clones, 80% being singletons. This sample is drawn from a study of cytomegalovirus exposure and HLA in healthy donors. This CDR3 comprises 14 residues. CDR1 is MNHEY, CDR2 SMNVEV, per germline (reference sequence). Between the trimmed V and J ends, which lost 0 bases and 1 base, there was a span of 5 bases. The chain employs TRBV27 and TRBJ2-3; TRBD2 is a possible D gene (5 bases). Source material: PBMCs. The source of this sequence is a man in his forties in good health and CMV-seronegative. CDR3 sequence: CASSLSRGTDTQYF. The CDR3 nucleotides read TGTGCCAGCAGTTTATCGAGGGGCACAGATACGCAGTATTTT.